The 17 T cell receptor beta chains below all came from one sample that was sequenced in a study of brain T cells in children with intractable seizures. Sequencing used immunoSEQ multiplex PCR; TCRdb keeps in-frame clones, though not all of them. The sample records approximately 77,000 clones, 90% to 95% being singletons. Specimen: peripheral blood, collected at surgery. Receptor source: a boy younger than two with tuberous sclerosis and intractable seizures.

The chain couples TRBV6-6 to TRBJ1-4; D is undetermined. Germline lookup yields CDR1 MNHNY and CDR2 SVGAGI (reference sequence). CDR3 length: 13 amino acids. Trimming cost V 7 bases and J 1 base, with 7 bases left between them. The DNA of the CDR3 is TGTGCCAGCAAGGTGGAAACTAATGAAAAACTGTTTTTT. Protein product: CASKVETNEKLFF.

CDR3 nucleotides: TGTGCCAGCAGCCCAAAAGTCCGGGATACGCAGTATTTT. Its translation: CASSPKVRDTQYF. The rearrangement links TRBV7-2 to TRBJ2-3; D gene ambiguous. The CDR3 totals 13 residues. CDR1 SGHTA and CDR2 FQGNSA come from the germline V gene. V shed 5 bases and J shed 6 bases, with 12 bases lying between them.

The CDR3 loop reads CASSFSGSLSDTQYF. CDR3 DNA: TGTGCCAGCAGCTTTAGCGGGAGTTTGTCAGATACGCAGTATTTT. The V gene is TRBV13, the J gene TRBJ2-3; 9 bases are shared with TRBD2. The CDR3 extends over 15 amino acids. The V segment lost 3 bases and the J segment 4 bases; nucleotides outside the gene matches: 5. Germline lookup yields CDR1 PRHDT and CDR2 FYEKMQ (reference sequence).

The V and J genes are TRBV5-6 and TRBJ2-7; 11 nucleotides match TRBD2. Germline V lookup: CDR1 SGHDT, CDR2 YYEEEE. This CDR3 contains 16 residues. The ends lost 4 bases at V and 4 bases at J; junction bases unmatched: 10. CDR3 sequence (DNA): TGTGCCAGCAGCCAGGTACTAGCGGGAGTATCATACGAGCAGTACTTC. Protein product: CASSQVLAGVSYEQYF. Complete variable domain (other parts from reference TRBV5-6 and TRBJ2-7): DAGVTQSPTHLIKTRGQQVTLRCSPKSGHDTVSWYQQALGQGPQFIFQYYEEEERQRGNFPDRFSGHQFPNYSSELNVNALLLGDSALYLCASSQVLAGVSYEQYFGPGTRLTVT.

CDR3 region: CASSPSLAGTETQYF. In DNA, the CDR3 is TGTGCCAGCAGCCCTTCACTAGCGGGAACAGAGACCCAGTACTTC. The chain combines TRBV11-2 with TRBJ2-5; TRBD2 agrees at 10 bases. Germline trimming cut 5 bases from V and 4 bases from J; bases unmatched to any gene: 7. The CDR3 is 15 amino acids. The germline V gene encodes CDR1 SGHAT and CDR2 FQNNGV.

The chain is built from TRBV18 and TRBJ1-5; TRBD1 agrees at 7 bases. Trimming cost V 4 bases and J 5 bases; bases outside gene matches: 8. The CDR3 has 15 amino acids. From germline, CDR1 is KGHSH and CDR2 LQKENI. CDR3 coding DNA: TGTGCCAGCTCACAAAGGACAGGATTTGATCAGCCCCAGCATTTT. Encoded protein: CASSQRTGFDQPQHF.

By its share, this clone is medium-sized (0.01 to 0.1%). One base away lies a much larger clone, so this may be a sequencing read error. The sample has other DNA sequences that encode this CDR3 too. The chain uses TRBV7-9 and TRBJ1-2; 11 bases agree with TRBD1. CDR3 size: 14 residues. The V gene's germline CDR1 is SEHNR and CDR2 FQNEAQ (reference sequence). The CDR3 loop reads CASSLGQGAYGYTF. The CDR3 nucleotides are TGTGCCAGCAGTTTAGGACAGGGGGCCTATGGCTACACCTTC.

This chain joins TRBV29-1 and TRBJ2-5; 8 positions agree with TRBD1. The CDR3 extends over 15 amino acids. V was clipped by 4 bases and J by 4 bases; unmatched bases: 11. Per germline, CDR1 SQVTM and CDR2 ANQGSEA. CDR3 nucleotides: TGCAGCGTTGGACCGGGACAGGAGTATGTAGAGACCCAGTACTTC. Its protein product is CSVGPGQEYVETQYF.

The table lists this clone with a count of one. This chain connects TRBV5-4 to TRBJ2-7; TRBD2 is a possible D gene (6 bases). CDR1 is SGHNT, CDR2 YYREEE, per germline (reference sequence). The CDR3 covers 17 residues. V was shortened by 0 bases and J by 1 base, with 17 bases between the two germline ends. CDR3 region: CASSLDDGTVNSYEQYF. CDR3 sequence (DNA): TGTGCCAGCAGCTTGGATGACGGGACTGTGAATTCCTACGAGCAGTACTTC.

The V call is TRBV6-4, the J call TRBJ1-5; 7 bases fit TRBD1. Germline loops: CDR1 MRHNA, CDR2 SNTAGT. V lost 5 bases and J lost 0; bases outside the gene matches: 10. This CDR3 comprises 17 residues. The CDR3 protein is CASSPTGAIPSNQPQHF. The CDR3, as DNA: TGTGCCAGCAGTCCTACAGGGGCCATCCCTAGCAATCAGCCCCAGCATTTT.

The CDR3 sequence: CASSLTATNEKLFF. The DNA for the CDR3 is TGCGCCAGCAGCTTGACAGCAACTAATGAAAAACTGTTTTTT. The chain is built from TRBV5-1 and TRBJ1-4; D unclear. The CDR3 runs 14 residues. CDR1 and CDR2 (germline): SGHRS, YFSETQ. V lost 1 base to trimming and J lost 0 bases, with 4 bases between them.

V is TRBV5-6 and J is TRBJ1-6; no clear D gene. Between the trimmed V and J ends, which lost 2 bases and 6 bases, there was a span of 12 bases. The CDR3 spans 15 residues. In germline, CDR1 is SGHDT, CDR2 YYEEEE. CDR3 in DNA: TGTGCCAGCAGCTTTTTATCGGCGGTTAATTCACCCCTCCACTTT. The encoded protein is CASSFLSAVNSPLHF.

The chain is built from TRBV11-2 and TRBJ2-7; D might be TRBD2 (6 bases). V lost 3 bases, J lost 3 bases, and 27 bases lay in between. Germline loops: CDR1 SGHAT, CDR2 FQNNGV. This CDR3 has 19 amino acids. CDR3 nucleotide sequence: TGTGCCAGCAGCTTTAGGCCGTGGGGGGACCGCTCTAGTGACTACGAGCAGTACTTC. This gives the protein CASSFRPWGDRSSDYEQYF.

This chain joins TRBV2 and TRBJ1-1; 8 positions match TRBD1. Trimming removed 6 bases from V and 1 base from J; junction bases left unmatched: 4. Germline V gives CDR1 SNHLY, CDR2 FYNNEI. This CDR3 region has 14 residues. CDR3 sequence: CASRGTGGNTEAFF. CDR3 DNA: TGTGCCAGCAGGGGTACAGGGGGGAACACTGAAGCTTTCTTT.

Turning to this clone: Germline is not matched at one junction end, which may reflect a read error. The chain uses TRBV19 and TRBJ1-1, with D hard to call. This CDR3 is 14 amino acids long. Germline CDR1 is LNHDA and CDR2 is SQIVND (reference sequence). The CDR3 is CVSSVTEENTEAFF. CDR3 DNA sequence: TGTGTCAGTAGTGTCACGGAGGAGAACACTGAAGCTTTCTTT.

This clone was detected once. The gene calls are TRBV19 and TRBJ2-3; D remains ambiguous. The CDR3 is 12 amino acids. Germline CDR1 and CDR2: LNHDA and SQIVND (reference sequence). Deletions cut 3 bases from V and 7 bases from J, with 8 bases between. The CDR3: CASSIYSHTQYF. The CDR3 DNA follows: TGTGCCAGTAGTATTTATTCTCATACGCAGTATTTT.

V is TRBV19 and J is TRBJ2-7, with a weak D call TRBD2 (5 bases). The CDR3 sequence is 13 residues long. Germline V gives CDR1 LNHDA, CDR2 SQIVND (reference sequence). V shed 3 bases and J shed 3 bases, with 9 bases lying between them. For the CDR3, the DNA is TGTGCCAGTAGTATCTCCCGGGACTACGAGCAGTACTTC. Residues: CASSISRDYEQYF.